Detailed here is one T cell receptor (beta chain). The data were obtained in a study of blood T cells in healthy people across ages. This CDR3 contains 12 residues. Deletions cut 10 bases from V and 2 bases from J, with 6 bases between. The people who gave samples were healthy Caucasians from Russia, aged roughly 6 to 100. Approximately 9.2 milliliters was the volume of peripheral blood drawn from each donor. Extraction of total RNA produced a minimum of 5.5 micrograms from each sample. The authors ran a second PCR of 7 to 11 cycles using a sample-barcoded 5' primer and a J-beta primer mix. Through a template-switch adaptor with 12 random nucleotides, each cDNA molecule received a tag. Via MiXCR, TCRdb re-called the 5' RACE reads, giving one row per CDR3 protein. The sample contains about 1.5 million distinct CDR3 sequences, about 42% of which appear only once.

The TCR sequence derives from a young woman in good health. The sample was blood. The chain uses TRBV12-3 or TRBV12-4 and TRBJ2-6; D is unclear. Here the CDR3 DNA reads TGTGCCACTGGGGCTGGGGCCAACGTCCTGACTTTC. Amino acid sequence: CATGAGANVLTF.